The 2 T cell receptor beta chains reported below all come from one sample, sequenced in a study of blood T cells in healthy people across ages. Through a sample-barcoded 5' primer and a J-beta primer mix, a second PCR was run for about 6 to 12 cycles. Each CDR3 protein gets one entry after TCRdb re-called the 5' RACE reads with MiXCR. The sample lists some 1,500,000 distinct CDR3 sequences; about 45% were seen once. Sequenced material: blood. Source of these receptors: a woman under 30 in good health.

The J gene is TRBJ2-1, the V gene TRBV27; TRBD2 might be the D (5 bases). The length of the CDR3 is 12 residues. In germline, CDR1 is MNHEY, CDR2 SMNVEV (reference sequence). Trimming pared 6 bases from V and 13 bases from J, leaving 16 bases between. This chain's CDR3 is CASRASSETQFF. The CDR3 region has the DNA TGTGCCAGCAGGGCTAGCTCAGAGACCCAGTTCTTC.

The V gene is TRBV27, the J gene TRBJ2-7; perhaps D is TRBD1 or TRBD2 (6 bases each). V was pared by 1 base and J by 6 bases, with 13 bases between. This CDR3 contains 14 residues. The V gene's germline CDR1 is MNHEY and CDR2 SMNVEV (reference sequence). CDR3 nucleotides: TGTGCCAGCAGTTTATGGACGGGGGCTCGCGAGCAGTACTTC. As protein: CASSLWTGAREQYF.